This entry describes one T cell receptor (beta chain). Original processing methods: Counts of nucleated cells, estimated from reference gene primer amplification, were obtained. The table came from immunoSEQ multiplex PCR; TCRdb's copy has only in-frame clones and leaves some out. V and J calls plus clone size are reproduced from that table; the DNA served to infer D and trimming. The sample holds about 130,000 clones, approximately 83% seen once. The data stem from a study of blood T cell repertoires in COVID-19. Germline V gene lookup returns CDR1 SNHLY and CDR2 FYNNEI. Trimming shortened V by 5 bases and J by 6 bases, and 14 bases separated the two germline ends. The CDR3 covers 13 residues.

The chain joins TRBV2 to TRBJ2-7; weak D call: TRBD2 (5 bases). Input material: peripheral blood. The source is a man aged 40-49 years with active or convalescent COVID-19. The CDR3 bases are TGTGCCAGCAGTCAAACACGGGGATTCGAGCAGTACTTC. Residues: CASSQTRGFEQYF.